One and the same sample provided the 16 T cell receptor beta chains below, sequenced in a study of T cells in tumors after PD-1 blockade. This table comes from immunoSEQ multiplex PCR, and its TCRdb copy is limited to in-frame clones, with some not included. Among roughly 33,000 clones listed, roughly 78% were seen once. This material consisted of PBMCs, taken before anti-PD-1 treatment. Source of these receptors: a human donor with basal cell carcinoma.

The chain has TRBV7-4 and TRBJ1-4; the match to TRBD1 covers 9 bases. J lost 12 bases, V lost 5 bases, and 19 bases had no gene match. CDR1 is SGHVT, CDR2 SQSDAQ, per germline. The CDR3 runs 17 residues. This chain's CDR3 is CASSRDRERFPRVELFF. Written as DNA, the CDR3 is TGTGCCAGCAGCAGGGACAGGGAGCGGTTCCCCCGGGTGGAACTGTTTTTT.

The rearrangement joins TRBV13 to TRBJ1-5, with a possible D match to TRBD1 (6 bases). The CDR3 has 13 residues. Germline V gives CDR1 PRHDT, CDR2 FYEKMQ (reference sequence). The ends were cut back, 4 bases at V and 7 bases at J, with 11 bases in the middle. The CDR3 region is CASSSGEGQPQHF. In DNA form, the CDR3 reads TGTGCCAGCAGCTCAGGGGAGGGACAGCCCCAGCATTTT.

The CDR3 loop reads CASSSGPAGEQFF. DNA of the CDR3: TGCGCCAGCAGTAGCGGGCCAGCGGGGGAGCAGTTCTTC. This chain joins TRBV5-1 and TRBJ2-1; 7 bases are a match to TRBD2. The CDR3 runs 13 residues. Trimming at V came to 5 bases and at J to 10 bases, leaving 9 bases not matched to a gene. Germline V lookup: CDR1 SGHRS, CDR2 YFSETQ.

This clone was picked up a small number of times. The CDR3 protein is CASSQLGGADEQYF. DNA of the CDR3: TGTGCCAGCAGCCAATTGGGGGGGGCCGACGAGCAGTACTTC. This chain joins TRBV27 and TRBJ2-7; TRBD2 might be the D (7 bases). The CDR3 has 14 residues. CDR1 MNHEY and CDR2 SMNVEV come from the germline V gene (reference sequence). The V end lost 6 bases, the J end lost 5 bases, and 17 bases lay between the germline ends.

The chain recombines TRBV12-3 or TRBV12-4 with TRBJ2-1; no definite D call. CDR3 length: 11 amino acids. V lost 5 bases and J 9 bases, leaving 8 bases between the germline ends. In DNA form, the CDR3 reads TGTGCCAGCAGTGTAGTGGGTGAGCAGTTCTTC. It is translated as CASSVVGEQFF.

This chain joins TRBV5-1 and TRBJ1-1; 9 nucleotides agree with TRBD1. The germline V gene encodes CDR1 SGHRS and CDR2 YFSETQ. V was clipped by 3 bases and J by 5 bases; unmatched bases: 5. This CDR3 is built from 14 residues. The CDR3 DNA reads TGCGCCAGCAGCTGGGGGACAGGGAAGACTGAAGCTTTCTTT. It yields the protein CASSWGTGKTEAFF.

This chain joins TRBV6-1 and TRBJ2-1; 9 bases map to TRBD2. The germline V gene has CDR1 MNHNS and CDR2 SASEGT. This CDR3 has 18 amino acids. Unmatched junction bases numbered 15, after V lost 2 bases and J lost 7 bases. CDR3 nucleotide sequence: TGTGCCAGCAGTGAATCCCCCTCGGCTAGCGGGGTGAGGAATGAGCAGTTCTTC. Translation gives CASSESPSASGVRNEQFF.

The chain couples TRBV20-1 to TRBJ2-1; D gene uncertain. Germline values: CDR1 DFQATT, CDR2 SNEGSKA (reference sequence). The CDR3 runs 10 residues. Trimming took 5 bases from V and 4 from J, leaving 3 bases between them. CDR3 in DNA: TGCAGTGCTCAATACAATGAGCAGTTCTTC. Translation gives CSAQYNEQFF.

In DNA, the CDR3 is TGTGCCAGTACCTTGTCTGGGGGTGTCAAGTACGAGCAGTACTTC. Translation: CASTLSGGVKYEQYF. The genes are TRBV19 and TRBJ2-7; possibly TRBD1 or TRBD2 for D (5 bases each). Trimming took 7 bases from V and 4 from J, leaving 20 bases between them. The CDR3 sequence is 15 residues long. Per the germline V gene, CDR1 is LNHDA and CDR2 is SQIVND (reference sequence).

V usage is TRBV7-3 and J usage is TRBJ2-2; D unclear. Germline CDR1 reads SGHTA; CDR2 reads FQGTGA. This CDR3 contains 13 residues. The V end lost 0 bases, the J end lost 4 bases, and 3 bases lay between the germline ends. CDR3 protein: CASSLTGTGELFF. The CDR3 DNA is TGTGCCAGCAGCTTAACGGGCACCGGGGAGCTGTTTTTT.

This chain uses TRBV5-4 with TRBJ2-2; no firm D call. V dropped 3 bases and J dropped 1 base, with 10 bases sitting between them. The CDR3 covers 15 residues. Germline-derived CDR1 and CDR2 are SGHNT and YYREEE (reference sequence). The CDR3 bases are TGTGCCAGCAGCTCGGGCGCCGAGAACACCGGGGAGCTGTTTTTT. Amino acids: CASSSGAENTGELFF.

This clone was counted a few times. The rearrangement joins TRBV2 to TRBJ1-5, with D possibly matching TRBD1 (5 bases). Germline loops: CDR1 SNHLY, CDR2 FYNNEI. V was cut by 4 bases and J by 0 bases, with 7 bases left in between. The CDR3 is made up of 14 amino acids. CDR3 sequence: CASSAGGSNQPQHF. CDR3 coding DNA: TGTGCCAGCAGTGCCGGGGGTAGCAATCAGCCCCAGCATTTT.

The chain is built from TRBV28 and TRBJ1-3, with D unclear. V lost 2 bases and J 2 bases, leaving 4 bases between the germline ends. Germline V gives CDR1 MDHEN, CDR2 SYDVKM. This CDR3 is built from 13 residues. CDR3 sequence (DNA): TGTGCCAGCAGTTTAGGGGCTGGAAACACCATATATTTT. It codes for CASSLGAGNTIYF.

The chain uses TRBV5-1 and TRBJ1-2, with 10 nucleotides matching TRBD1. The CDR3 is 16 amino acids. Germline loops: CDR1 SGHRS, CDR2 YFSETQ. The ends lost 4 bases at V and 0 bases at J; junction bases unmatched: 6. This chain's CDR3 is CASSHNGQGANYGYTF. The CDR3 DNA is TGCGCCAGCAGCCACAACGGACAGGGGGCTAACTATGGCTACACCTTC.

The V gene is TRBV7-3, the J gene TRBJ2-3, with TRBD2 matching 8 bases. Trimming removed 6 bases from V and 4 bases from J; junction bases left unmatched: 9. The CDR3 is made up of 15 amino acids. The germline V gene encodes CDR1 SGHTA and CDR2 FQGTGA. The CDR3: CASRYSGDKADTQYF. CDR3 bases: TGTGCCAGCAGGTATAGCGGGGATAAAGCAGATACGCAGTATTTT.

The V gene is TRBV2, the J gene TRBJ2-7; D may match TRBD1 or TRBD2 (5 bases each). Trimming pared 4 bases from V and 9 bases from J, leaving 10 bases between. Germline V gene data show CDR1 as SNHLY and CDR2 as FYNNEI. This CDR3 has 11 residues. The CDR3 loop reads CASSAGTWQYF. The DNA for the CDR3 is TGTGCCAGCAGTGCTGGGACGTGGCAGTACTTC.